The clone carrying this TCR beta chain was counted only a few times. This sample is part of a study of blood T cells in healthy people across ages. Primed by a sample-barcoded 5' primer and a J-beta primer mix, a second PCR proceeded for roughly 6 to 12 cycles. One entry per CDR3 protein results from TCRdb running MiXCR on the 5' RACE reads. This sample has about 1.7 million distinct CDR3 sequences, with 28% found just once. CDR1 is SGHRS, CDR2 YFSETQ, per germline. With 1 base clipped from V and 5 bases from J, the junction kept 6 bases outside the gene matches. The CDR3 spans 16 residues. The sequencing input was blood. This clonotype was obtained from a woman in her thirties in good health. The chain carries TRBV5-1 and TRBJ2-5; 12 bases map to TRBD2. In DNA form, the CDR3 reads TGCGCCAGCAGCTTGCAGGCTAGCGGGGGGGCTGAGACCCAGTACTTC. Amino acid sequence: CASSLQASGGAETQYF.